One sample yielded the 6 T cell receptor beta chains listed below, sequenced in a study of tumor-infiltrating lymphocytes in localized non-small cell lung cancer. Sequencing was performed with immunoSEQ multiplex PCR; in TCRdb, only in-frame clones are kept and a portion is missing. The sample records about 9,200 clones, roughly four fifths being singletons. Source material: uninvolved lung tissue not adjacent to the tumor. The source is a human donor with non-small cell lung cancer.

This clone has more than one count but fewer than ten. The chain has TRBV14 and TRBJ2-6; D unresolved. Germline assignment: CDR1 SGHDN and CDR2 FVKESK. Trimming cost V 1 base and J 0 bases, with 7 bases left between them. The CDR3 is 16 amino acids. The CDR3 nucleotides are TGTGCCAGCAGCCAAGGGCAGCGCTCTGGGGCCAACGTCCTGACTTTC. This sequence encodes CASSQGQRSGANVLTF. The full variable domain, with the rest looked up from reference TRBV14 and TRBJ2-6, is EAGVTQFPSHSVIEKGQTVTLRCDPISGHDNLYWYRRVMGKEIKFLLHFVKESKQDESGMPNNRFLAERTGGTYSTLKVQPAELEDSGVYFCASSQGQRSGANVLTFGAGSRLTVL.

The chain employs TRBV25-1 and TRBJ1-1, with D unclear. Looked up from germline, CDR1 is MGHDK and CDR2 is SYGVNS. This CDR3 comprises 11 residues. Trimming took 7 bases from V and 4 from J, leaving 7 bases between them. The CDR3 spells CASNGGTEAFF. Written as DNA, the CDR3 is TGTGCCAGCAATGGCGGCACTGAAGCTTTCTTT.

This clone was counted a few times. The rearrangement links TRBV23-1 to TRBJ2-7; maybe TRBD2 (5 bases). TRBV23-1 is sorted into the ORF group, with uncertain function. V gave up 4 bases and J gave up 4 bases, with 14 bases separating them. The CDR3 totals 14 residues. CDR3 bases: TGCGCCAGCAGTCGATATAGCGCGCCTTACGAGCAGTACTTC. Translated: CASSRYSAPYEQYF.

This chain uses TRBV6-5 with TRBJ1-1; maybe TRBD1 (5 bases). CDR1 and CDR2 from the germline V gene are MNHEY and SVGAGI. V was cut by 5 bases and J by 5 bases, with 9 bases left in between. The CDR3 runs 12 residues. The CDR3 DNA reads as TGTGCCAGCAGTGGGGGGGTAACTGAAGCTTTCTTT. Translated, it gives CASSGGVTEAFF.

The chain carries TRBV27 and TRBJ2-1; D not resolved. CDR3 size: 17 residues. Looked up from germline, CDR1 is MNHEY and CDR2 is SMNVEV (reference sequence). Trimming cost V 2 bases and J 0 bases, with 14 bases left between them. The CDR3 DNA follows: TGTGCCAGCAGTTTAGAGACTTCGCGGATCTCCTACAATGAGCAGTTCTTC. Its translation: CASSLETSRISYNEQFF.

This clone was detected once. V is TRBV11-2 and J is TRBJ2-5, with D possibly matching TRBD2 (7 bases). Germline V gene data show CDR1 as SGHAT and CDR2 as FQNNGV. Trimming cost V 4 bases and J 7 bases, with 19 bases left between them. The CDR3 extends over 15 amino acids. The CDR3 DNA sequence: TGTGCCAGCAGCTCGGGGGGAGGGGGAAGTCTGACCCAGTACTTC. Translation: CASSSGGGGSLTQYF.